A single sample gave rise to the 3 T cell receptor beta chains below, sequenced in a study of OX40 agonist ivuxolimab in advanced cancers. Clones were sequenced by immunoSEQ multiplex PCR, and TCRdb holds only the in-frame ones, with some missing. The repertoire includes about 73,000 clones, about 89% of them detected once, and roughly 0.68% sits in the top ten. The specimen comprised CD4+ or CD8+ T cells sorted from blood, sampled in a trial of the OX40 agonist ivuxolimab. The receptors were gathered from an adult with an advanced solid tumor such as melanoma, head and neck, liver or kidney cancer.

The rearrangement joins TRBV28 to TRBJ1-5; a weak D match, TRBD1 (5 bases). The length of the CDR3 is 17 residues. CDR1 and CDR2 (germline): MDHEN, SYDVKM. Trimming removed 4 bases from V and 1 base from J, with 17 bases in between. CDR3 coding DNA: TGTGCCAGCAGTTCGCCGGGACGCGGGGGGAGCAATCAGCCCCAGCATTTT. Translated, it gives CASSSPGRGGSNQPQHF.

The rearrangement uses TRBV19 and TRBJ2-1; 8 nucleotides line up with TRBD2. The V gene end was trimmed by 9 bases and the J gene end by 2 bases; junction bases not matched to a gene: 3. This CDR3 region has 13 residues. The germline gives CDR1 LNHDA, CDR2 SQIVND (reference sequence). The CDR3: CASRGLAYNEQFF. The CDR3 bases are TGTGCCAGCCGGGGACTAGCCTACAATGAGCAGTTCTTC.

In this sample, this clone turned up once. This rearrangement joins TRBV19 to TRBJ2-2, with 15 bases that match TRBD2. The V and J ends lost 5 bases and 1 base, in that order; junction bases with no gene match: 5. The CDR3 is 18 residues long. Germline CDR1 LNHDA, CDR2 SQIVND (reference sequence). CDR3 in DNA: TGTGCCAGTAGTCCCGGACTAGCGGGGGGGATGAACACCGGGGAGCTGTTTTTT. Residues: CASSPGLAGGMNTGELFF.